The rows below give T cell receptor beta chains drawn from one sample of a study of blood T cells in healthy people across ages. Each CDR3 protein gets one entry after TCRdb re-called the 5' RACE reads with MiXCR. The data hold about 630,000 distinct CDR3 sequences, with roughly 21% observed a single time. The source material was blood. Receptors originate from a man aged 65 to 79 in good health. Each CDR3 is given with its conserved first and last residue. D genes are given only for firm matches. A row's size may be missing; if present it is once, few, many or a size class.

clone_size	v_call	d_call	j_call	cdr3_nt	cdr3_aa
few	TRBV5-1	-	TRBJ2-7	TGCGCCAGCAGGGGTCTCACCTACGAGCAGTACTTC	CASRGLTYEQYF
-	TRBV13	-	TRBJ2-7	TGTGCCAGCAGCAGCTTCAAAGTGGATACCTACGAGCAGTACTTC	CASSSFKVDTYEQYF
-	TRBV7-3	TRBD2	TRBJ2-1	TGTGCCAGCAGCCTGGGGGGGGGAGAATACAATGAGCAGTTCTTC	CASSLGGGEYNEQFF
-	TRBV2	-	TRBJ1-1	TGTGGGGGGCTGGGTGAAGCTTTCTTT	CGGLGEAFF
-	TRBV5-1	TRBD1	TRBJ2-1	TGCGCCAGCAGCCGGACAGGGGGGACCTACAATGAGCAGTTCTTC	CASSRTGGTYNEQFF
-	TRBV18	-	TRBJ2-2	TGTGCCAGCTCACCAAACGCCGGGGAGCTGTTTTTT	CASSPNAGELFF
-	TRBV14	-	TRBJ2-3	TGTGCCAGCAGCCAAGCGGGAGCTACAGATACGCAGTATTTT	CASSQAGATDTQYF
few	TRBV7-8	-	TRBJ2-1	TGTGCCAGCAGCCTAGGGTTGTCGGACTCCATAATATACAATGAGCAGTTCTTC	CASSLGLSDSIIYNEQFF
few	TRBV9	-	TRBJ1-2	TGTGCCAGCAGCGTAGCCCAGGGGTGGGGGAATGGCTACACCTTC	CASSVAQGWGNGYTF
-	TRBV6-5	TRBD2	TRBJ2-7	TGTGCCAGCAGTACCCCCCCGGGAGGGGCATACGAGCAGTACTTC	CASSTPPGGAYEQYF
-	TRBV2	-	TRBJ2-1	TGTGTCAGCAGCACTACAGGGTTCGATGAGCAGTTCTTC	CVSSTTGFDEQFF
-	TRBV5-1	-	TRBJ2-1	TGCGCCAGCAGCTTACCCGGGGATCACAATGAGCAGTTCTTC	CASSLPGDHNEQFF
-	TRBV5-1	-	TRBJ1-6	TGCGCCAGCAGCTTGGACGGATACTATAATTCACCCCTCCACTTT	CASSLDGYYNSPLHF
-	TRBV19	-	TRBJ2-1	TGTGCCAGTAGTATGGACATAGGGTCCTACAATGAGCAGTTCTTC	CASSMDIGSYNEQFF
few	TRBV15	TRBD1	TRBJ1-4	TGTGCCACCAGCAGAGTGGGACAGACTAATGAAAAACTGTTTTTT	CATSRVGQTNEKLFF
-	TRBV27	TRBD1	TRBJ1-2	TGTGCCAGCAGTTTAGATGGGGACAGGGCCTATGGCTACACCTTC	CASSLDGDRAYGYTF
-	TRBV29-1	TRBD2	TRBJ2-7	TGCAGCGGGGGGGGTCTTCAGGGAGCCTACGAGCAGTGCTTC	CSGGGLQGAYEQCF
-	TRBV2	-	TRBJ2-4	TGTGCCAGCAAACTTACCCTAGGGGGAAACATTCAGTACTTC	CASKLTLGGNIQYF
-	TRBV5-6	-	TRBJ1-2	TGTGCCAGCAGCAGGGGCAACTATGGCTACACCTTC	CASSRGNYGYTF
-	TRBV5-4	TRBD2	TRBJ2-3	TGTGCCAGCCAACAAACTAGCGGGAGTGCAGATACGCAGTATTTT	CASQQTSGSADTQYF
-	TRBV9	-	TRBJ1-2	TGTGCCAGCAGCGTAGATATGGTAGCCTCATATGGCTACACCTTC	CASSVDMVASYGYTF
-	TRBV3-1	-	TRBJ1-1	TGTGCCAGCAGTCAGTCCACTGAAGCTTTCTTT	CASSQSTEAFF
few	TRBV28	-	TRBJ2-7	TGTGCCAGCAGTTTCGACGGTAGCTCCTACGAGCAGTACTTC	CASSFDGSSYEQYF
-	TRBV7-2	TRBD2	TRBJ2-5	TGTGCCAGCAGCTTAGACCCTAGCGGACAAGGGACCCAGTACTTC	CASSLDPSGQGTQYF
-	TRBV12-3/TRBV12-4	-	TRBJ2-3	TGTGCCAGCAGTTTACAGCAGGGGAGCACAGATACGCAGTATTTT	CASSLQQGSTDTQYF
many	TRBV12-3/TRBV12-4	-	TRBJ2-1	TGTGCCAGCAGTTCCTCGGGCGGGGCCTACAATGAGCAGTTCTTC	CASSSSGGAYNEQFF
-	TRBV6-2/TRBV6-3	TRBD2	TRBJ2-7	TGTGCCAGCAGTTACTCCTCTAGCGGGAGTGCCTACGAGCAGTACTTC	CASSYSSSGSAYEQYF
-	TRBV9	-	TRBJ1-1	TGTGCCAGCAGCGTAAATCAGGGGACGTACCCTGAAGCTTTCTTT	CASSVNQGTYPEAFF
-	TRBV6-5	-	TRBJ2-1	TGTGCCAGCAACGAGGGCCGTGTAGGCAATGAGCAGTTCTTC	CASNEGRVGNEQFF
-	TRBV6-1	TRBD1	TRBJ1-2	TGTGCCAGCAGTGAAAGGGGGCGCTTGGAGGGCTACACCTTC	CASSERGRLEGYTF
-	TRBV6-6	-	TRBJ2-2	TGTGCCAGCAGTTACCTTACCGGGGAGCTGTTTTTT	CASSYLTGELFF
few	TRBV7-9	TRBD2	TRBJ2-7	TGTGCCAGCACAGGGACTAGTGCCTACGAGCAGTACTTC	CASTGTSAYEQYF
-	TRBV20-1	-	TRBJ1-2	TGCAGTGCTATGAGCCCGGGGGACTATGGCTACACCTTC	CSAMSPGDYGYTF
few	TRBV5-1	-	TRBJ1-1	TGCGCCAGCAGCTTGGCCAGGAAGACCTTGAACACTGAAGCTTTCTTT	CASSLARKTLNTEAFF
-	TRBV7-2	TRBD2	TRBJ2-5	TGTGCCGGCAGCTTAGTGCGACTAGCGGGAAGGAACCAAGAGACCCAGTACTTC	CAGSLVRLAGRNQETQYF
-	TRBV28	TRBD2	TRBJ2-1	TGTGCCAGCAGTTCGGGACTAGCGGGCTTCGGCAATGAGCAGTTCTTC	CASSSGLAGFGNEQFF
few	TRBV9	TRBD2	TRBJ2-1	TGTGCCAGCAGCGTAACAGGACTAGCGGGAGAGAGGGGGGACAATGAGCAGTTCTTC	CASSVTGLAGERGDNEQFF
-	TRBV20-1	-	TRBJ2-7	TGCAGTGCTACCCGGGACTTAATTTTAGAGCAGTACTTC	CSATRDLILEQYF
-	TRBV20-1	-	TRBJ2-5	TGCAGTGCTAGAAGGTCTGGGCGGCTGGAGACCCAGTACTTC	CSARRSGRLETQYF
few	TRBV20-1	TRBD1	TRBJ2-5	TGCAGTGCAAGTTCCGGGACAGGGGAACAAGAGACCCAGTACTTC	CSASSGTGEQETQYF
-	TRBV18	-	TRBJ1-2	TGTGCCAGCTCACCGACCCTTGACAAGAACTATGGCTACACCTTC	CASSPTLDKNYGYTF